Below, 24 T cell receptor beta chains from the same sample are listed, as sequenced in a study of T cell responses to AZD1222 COVID-19 vaccine. Profiling relied on immunoSEQ multiplex PCR, and the TCRdb table lists in-frame clones only, not all of them. The table includes roughly 100,000 clones, approximately 89% detected once. The specimen comprised peripheral blood, sampled 28 days after the second dose of the MenACWY control vaccine. These receptors all stem from an adult who received the MenACWY meningococcal vaccine as a control.

This clone has just one count. The genes are TRBV10-2 and TRBJ2-7; the match to TRBD2 covers 9 bases. The CDR3 has 15 amino acids. V dropped 5 bases and J dropped 0; count of bases not matched to a gene: 5. The germline V gene has CDR1 WSHSY and CDR2 SAAADI. The CDR3 loop reads CASSPSGVSSYEQYF. CDR3 bases: TGCGCCAGCAGTCCTAGCGGGGTGAGCTCCTACGAGCAGTACTTC.

V usage is TRBV9 and J usage is TRBJ1-5; D possibly corresponds to TRBD1 (5 bases). CDR1 SGDLS and CDR2 YYNGEE come from the germline V gene. V was clipped by 0 bases and J by 4 bases, with 23 bases between them. The CDR3 has 19 amino acids. CDR3 in DNA: TGTGCCAGCAGCGTAGAGAGGGGTACTATGGGTGAGGAAAATCAGCCCCAGCATTTT. This codes for CASSVERGTMGEENQPQHF.

The chain couples TRBV5-1 to TRBJ2-3; D gene uncertain. The germline V and J ends were trimmed by 4 bases and 4 bases, with 13 bases remaining between them. The CDR3 spans 14 residues. CDR1 SGHRS and CDR2 YFSETQ come from the germline V gene. Here the CDR3 DNA reads TGCGCCAGCAGCCCCCGGCTCCCTCCAGATACGCAGTATTTT. Its translation is CASSPRLPPDTQYF.

This clone has a single count. The chain uses TRBV9 and TRBJ1-5; D is unclear. This CDR3 has 14 amino acids. From germline, CDR1 is SGDLS and CDR2 YYNGEE. Trimming removed 2 bases from V and 4 bases from J, with 10 bases in between. CDR3 protein: CASSVNSGNQPQHF. CDR3 DNA: TGTGCCAGCAGCGTTAACAGTGGAAATCAGCCCCAGCATTTT. The entire variable domain, with the rest obtained from reference TRBV9 and TRBJ1-5, is as follows: DSGVTQTPKHLITATGQRVTLRCSPRSGDLSVYWYQQSLDQGLQFLIQYYNGEERAKGNILERFSAQQFPDLHSELNLSSLELGDSALYFCASSVNSGNQPQHFGDGTRLSIL.

This chain joins TRBV30 and TRBJ1-4; D is perhaps TRBD1 (5 bases). V lost 1 base and J lost 10, with 16 bases in between. The CDR3 sequence is 14 residues long. Germline V gene sequence: CDR1 GTSNPN, CDR2 SVGIG (reference sequence). The CDR3: CAWSAKTGGGKLFF. Written as DNA, the CDR3 is TGTGCCTGGAGTGCGAAGACCGGGGGGGGAAAACTGTTTTTT.

The J gene is TRBJ1-1, the V gene TRBV30; TRBD1 is a possible D gene (6 bases). Germline lookup yields CDR1 GTSNPN and CDR2 SVGIG (reference sequence). Trimming shortened V by 0 bases and J by 13 bases, and 12 bases separated the two germline ends. The CDR3 has 11 amino acids. This CDR3 reads CAWSVTGNVFF. The CDR3 DNA sequence: TGTGCCTGGAGTGTCACAGGGAACGTTTTCTTT. Drawing the rest from reference TRBV30 and TRBJ1-1, the complete variable domain is SQTIHQWPATLVQPVGSPLSLECTVEGTSNPNLYWYRQAAGRGLQLLFYSVGIGQISSEVPQNLSASRPQDRQFILSSKKLLLSDSGFYLCAWSVTGNVFFGQGTRLTVV.

The chain couples TRBV6-2 or TRBV6-3 to TRBJ1-1; tentative D call: TRBD1 (6 bases). This CDR3 spans 15 amino acids. Between the trimmed V and J ends, which lost 5 bases and 2 bases, there was a span of 15 bases. The germline gives CDR1 MNHEY, CDR2 SVGEGT. CDR3 protein: CASSPGQRGNTEAFF. The CDR3 DNA reads TGTGCCAGCAGTCCGGGACAAAGGGGAAACACTGAAGCTTTCTTT.

The rearrangement joins TRBV2 to TRBJ1-5, with 9 bases that match TRBD1. Unmatched junction bases numbered 11, after V lost 6 bases and J lost 2 bases. The CDR3 is 17 amino acids. Per germline, CDR1 SNHLY and CDR2 FYNNEI. In DNA, the CDR3 is TGTGCCAGCAGGGAACAGGGGGCGGGAGGTCGCAATCAGCCCCAGCATTTT. This translates into CASREQGAGGRNQPQHF.

The chain has TRBV3-1 (or the pseudogene TRBV3-2) and TRBJ1-1, with D unresolved. CDR3 length: 15 residues. The V gene lost 2 bases and the J gene lost 3 bases, with 13 bases spanning the gap. From germline, CDR1 is LGHDT and CDR2 YNNKEL (reference sequence). This CDR3 is CASSQNPAKDTEAFF. CDR3 bases: TGTGCCAGCAGCCAAAATCCGGCTAAGGACACTGAAGCTTTCTTT.

V and J are TRBV18 and TRBJ2-5; possible D gene TRBD1, 6 bases. Germline values: CDR1 KGHSH, CDR2 LQKENI. The V end was cut by 4 bases, the J end by 5 bases, with 11 bases between. The CDR3 extends over 13 amino acids. The CDR3 spells CASSQQGTETQYF. CDR3 bases: TGTGCCAGCTCACAGCAGGGGACGGAGACCCAGTACTTC. The full variable domain, in which reference TRBV18 and TRBJ2-5 provide the parts outside the CDR3, is NAGVMQNPRHLVRRRGQEARLRCSPMKGHSHVYWYRQLPEEGLKFMVYLQKENIIDESGMPKERFSAEFPKEGPSILRIQQVVRGDSAAYFCASSQQGTETQYFGPGTRLLVL.

The chain uses TRBV28 and TRBJ2-1; TRBD2 aligns across 13 bases. CDR3 length equals 15 residues. Germline-derived CDR1 and CDR2 are MDHEN and SYDVKM. V shed 6 bases, J shed 4 bases, and the junction held 3 bases outside the gene matches. CDR3 bases: TGTGCCAGCAGGACTAGCGGGGGGCGATACAATGAGCAGTTCTTC. It is translated as CASRTSGGRYNEQFF.

The chain links TRBV5-1 to TRBJ1-2; TRBD1 matches 7 bases. The CDR3 extends over 13 amino acids. Looked up from germline, CDR1 is SGHRS and CDR2 is YFSETQ. Trimming cost V 7 bases and J 4 bases; bases outside gene matches: 7. CDR3 loop: CASHTGEAYGYTF. The CDR3 DNA reads TGCGCCAGCCATACAGGGGAAGCCTATGGCTACACCTTC.

V usage is TRBV29-1 and J usage is TRBJ2-2; a possible D gene is TRBD1 (6 bases). V lost 2 bases and J lost 4, with 23 bases in between. Germline V lookup: CDR1 SQVTM, CDR2 ANQGSEA. This CDR3 contains 18 residues. The CDR3 bases are TGCAGCGTTGAATTAAGTATAGGGCAGGGGACCCGCACCGGGGAGCTGTTTTTT. It encodes CSVELSIGQGTRTGELFF.

The chain joins TRBV7-2 to TRBJ1-4; TRBD1 matches 9 bases. With V trimmed by 5 bases and J by 8 bases, 9 bases remained unmatched. The CDR3 runs 15 residues. Germline V gives CDR1 SGHTA, CDR2 FQGNSA. Here the CDR3 reads CASSPQGTGPEKLFF. For the CDR3, the DNA is TGTGCCAGCAGCCCCCAGGGGACAGGGCCGGAAAAACTGTTTTTT.

V and J are TRBV16 and TRBJ2-5; D is possibly TRBD2 (5 bases). The V and J ends lost 3 bases and 3 bases respectively, with 17 bases between them. This CDR3 spans 16 amino acids. Germline loops: CDR1 KGHSY, CDR2 FQNENV. Here the CDR3 reads CASSQHWTGIKETQYF. In DNA, the CDR3 is TGTGCCAGCAGCCAGCATTGGACGGGAATCAAAGAGACCCAGTACTTC.

The rearrangement links TRBV27 to TRBJ2-7; 7 bases line up with TRBD1. Per the germline V gene, CDR1 is MNHEY and CDR2 is SMNVEV (reference sequence). The CDR3 is made up of 15 amino acids. The V and J ends lost 3 bases and 5 bases, in that order; junction bases with no gene match: 10. As DNA, the CDR3 is TGTGCCAGCAGTTTTCGAGGCAGGGGGTCGCACGAGCAGTACTTC. Its protein is CASSFRGRGSHEQYF.

The chain is built from TRBV5-1 and TRBJ2-7; possible D gene TRBD1, 6 bases. CDR1 and CDR2 (germline): SGHRS, YFSETQ. This CDR3 comprises 14 residues. V was pared by 4 bases and J by 7 bases, with 18 bases between. The CDR3 region is CASSHTPGAEEQYF. The CDR3 DNA sequence: TGCGCCAGCAGCCACACGCCAGGGGCGGAGGAGCAGTACTTC.

The J gene is TRBJ1-2, the V gene TRBV18; 8 nucleotides align to TRBD1. The CDR3 runs 16 residues. CDR1 KGHSH and CDR2 LQKENI come from the germline V gene. V lost 3 bases to trimming and J lost 2 bases; unmatched junction nucleotides: 8. CDR3: CASSPLQGVENYGYTF. The CDR3, as DNA: TGTGCCAGCTCACCCTTACAGGGGGTAGAAAACTATGGCTACACCTTC.

The chain carries TRBV6-5 and TRBJ1-1; D not resolved. The length of the CDR3 is 15 residues. Per the germline V gene, CDR1 is MNHEY and CDR2 is SVGAGI. Deletions cut 2 bases from V and 0 bases from J, with 10 bases between. CDR3 region: CASSYAGTMNTEAFF. CDR3 coding DNA: TGTGCCAGCAGTTACGCGGGAACCATGAACACTGAAGCTTTCTTT.

The CDR3 is CASSSSGPGETQYF. The CDR3 bases are TGCGCCAGCAGCTCGTCCGGACCCGGAGAGACGCAGTATTTT. The chain is built from TRBV5-1 and TRBJ2-3; the D is unclear. The V end was cut by 3 bases, the J end by 9 bases, with 17 bases between. The CDR3 loop spans 14 amino acids. From germline, CDR1 is SGHRS and CDR2 YFSETQ.

The chain carries TRBV19 and TRBJ1-2; perhaps TRBD1 as D (6 bases). Germline values: CDR1 LNHDA, CDR2 SQIVND (reference sequence). The CDR3 is 13 amino acids. The V end was cut by 10 bases, the J end by 8 bases, with 20 bases between. The CDR3 is CATTGTTVYGYTF. The CDR3 DNA reads TGTGCCACAACCGGGACAACCGTATACGGCTACACCTTC.

This chain links TRBV7-8 with TRBJ2-1; a possible D gene is TRBD1 (5 bases). The CDR3 runs 14 residues. Germline V CDR1 and CDR2: SGHVS, FQNEAQ. The ends were cut back, 5 bases at V and 7 bases at J, with 15 bases in the middle. CDR3 bases: TGTGCCAGCAGCCCCCTACATCAGGGAAATGAGCAGTTCTTC. Its protein product is CASSPLHQGNEQFF.

The rearrangement joins TRBV10-2 to TRBJ2-4; 9 bases align to TRBD1. Germline V gene lookup returns CDR1 WSHSY and CDR2 SAAADI. CDR3 size: 14 residues. Losses at the gene ends were 4 bases for V and 9 bases for J; bases not matched to a gene: 7. The CDR3 bases are TGCGCCAGCAGTGCCGGGACAGGGTCTATCATTCAGTACTTC. Protein sequence: CASSAGTGSIIQYF.

The CDR3 reads CASSSEKTEFTDTQYF. DNA of the CDR3: TGTGCCAGCAGCTCCGAAAAAACGGAGTTCACAGATACGCAGTATTTT. The chain has TRBV5-4 and TRBJ2-3; D is undetermined. The CDR3 contains 16 residues. Germline V gives CDR1 SGHNT, CDR2 YYREEE (reference sequence). The ends were cut back, 3 bases at V and 2 bases at J, with 16 bases in the middle.